This TCR beta chain was profiled in a study of T cells in Graves' hyperthyroidism and ophthalmopathy. Template material for amplifying TCR beta CDR3 regions consisted of RNA transcripts. HTBI primers were the set used in a first-round RT-PCR of the TCR CDR3. TCRdb re-called the multiplex PCR reads through MiXCR, storing one row per CDR3 protein. The data contain 130,000 or so distinct CDR3 sequences, approximately 20% of them singletons. There are many counts of this clonotype. With V trimmed by 5 bases and J by 8 bases, 11 bases remained unmatched. The CDR3 is made up of 14 amino acids. Germline CDR1 SGHTA, CDR2 FQGNSA.

This receptor was identified in a woman aged 45-60 years with Graves' hyperthyroidism that later progressed to Graves' ophthalmopathy. The chain recombines TRBV7-2 with TRBJ1-2; 7 bases match TRBD1. Sequencing was carried out using blood. Written as DNA, the CDR3 is TGTGCCAGCAGCACCCGACAGGGTAAAGGCGGCTACACCTTC. Translating gives CASSTRQGKGGYTF.